Listed below are T cell receptor beta chains from one sample, sequenced in a study of blood T cell repertoires in COVID-19. Method: immunoSEQ multiplex PCR; TCRdb's copy keeps in-frame clones and lacks some. The table lists 300,000 to 450,000 clones, more than 75% of them singletons. Sequencing was carried out using PBMCs or T cells enriched from blood (not recorded which). Receptors originate from a woman aged 18-29 years who had recovered from COVID-19. Each CDR3 is given with its conserved first and last residue. Each record gives: D gene, clone size, J gene, V gene, CDR3 length, CDR3 DNA, CDR3 protein. D genes are given only for firm matches. Part of the rows lack a size; the others show once, few, many or a class for expanded clones.

>TRBD2|few|TRBJ2-1|TRBV5-1|14
TGCGCCAGCGGCGGGGGGAGCTCCTACAATGAGCAGTTCTTC
CASGGGSSYNEQFF
>TRBD2|-|TRBJ2-3|TRBV7-6|16
TGTGCCAGCAGCGCCTCACTAGCGGGGGCCACAGATACGCAGTATTTT
CASSASLAGATDTQYF
>-|-|TRBJ1-4|TRBV6-5|15
TGTGCCAGCAGAGCCACCTCTGGGGGGAGTGAAAAACTGTTTTTT
CASRATSGGSEKLFF
>-|-|TRBJ2-5|TRBV7-2|15
TGTGCCAGCAGCCCGACAGGCCTAGTGGAAGAGACCCAGTACTTC
CASSPTGLVEETQYF
>-|-|TRBJ2-7|TRBV2|13
TGTGCCAGCGGCGAGGGTATCTCCTACGAGCAGTACTTC
CASGEGISYEQYF
>-|-|TRBJ2-2|TRBV27|14
TGTGCCAGCAGTTTTACACAGGGCCCCGGGGAGCTGTTTTTT
CASSFTQGPGELFF
>-|few|TRBJ1-2|TRBV6-2/TRBV6-3|12
TGTGCCAGCAGCCCTACAGGCTATGGCTACACCTTC
CASSPTGYGYTF
>TRBD1|-|TRBJ2-1|TRBV24-1|16
TGTGCCACCAGTGATCCCGGGACAGAAACCTACAATGAGCAGTTCTTC
CATSDPGTETYNEQFF
>TRBD2|-|TRBJ2-3|TRBV4-3|17
TGCGCCAGCAGCCTCGGACTAGCGGGAGATAGCACAGATACGCAGTATTTT
CASSLGLAGDSTDTQYF
>-|-|TRBJ2-2|TRBV6-1|17
TGTGCCAGCAGTGAGTCCCCCGGGACAACGAACACCGGGGAGCTGTTTTTT
CASSESPGTTNTGELFF
>-|-|TRBJ1-5|TRBV7-8|13
TGTGCCAGCAGCACAGGTTCGTATCAGCCCCAGCATTTT
CASSTGSYQPQHF
>-|-|TRBJ1-1|TRBV7-2|14
TGTGCCAGCAGCTCAACTGGGGGGAGCACTGAAGCTTTCTTT
CASSSTGGSTEAFF
>TRBD1|-|TRBJ2-1|TRBV7-9|14
TGTGCCATCAGGGGGACAGAAAGGTACAATGAGCAGTTCTTC
CAIRGTERYNEQFF
>-|-|TRBJ2-5|TRBV10-2|16
TGCGCCAGCACCGGAGAGGGGGGGGGCGAGGTCGAGACCCAGTACTTC
CASTGEGGGEVETQYF
>-|once|TRBJ1-6|TRBV11-2|14
TGTGCCAGCAGCTTAGAGGGGGCTAGTTCACCCCTCCACTTT
CASSLEGASSPLHF
>TRBD1|once|TRBJ2-7|TRBV5-1|15
TGCGCCAGCAGCTCATCACTACAGGGGTTCTACGAGCAGTACTTC
CASSSSLQGFYEQYF
>-|-|TRBJ1-1|TRBV27|13
TGTGCCAGCGCACGACAGGATATCACTGAAGCTTTCTTT
CASARQDITEAFF
>TRBD1|-|TRBJ2-1|TRBV5-4|15
TGTGCCAGCAGCTGGGGACAGGGGACTATGGATGAGCAGTTCTTC
CASSWGQGTMDEQFF
>-|-|TRBJ2-7|TRBV28|13
TGTGCCAGCAGTTTATGGAAGCGGACCGAGCAGTACTTC
CASSLWKRTEQYF
>-|-|TRBJ1-5|TRBV12-3/TRBV12-4|12
TGTGCCAGCAGTTTCTCGAGTCAGCCCCAGCATTTT
CASSFSSQPQHF
>-|once|TRBJ1-1|TRBV5-1|13
TGCGCCAGCAGCTCCAGGGGGAACACTGAAGCTTTCTTT
CASSSRGNTEAFF
>TRBD1|-|TRBJ2-2|TRBV7-3|13
TGTGCCAGCGGGACAGGGGGAATCGGGGAGCTGTTTTTT
CASGTGGIGELFF
>-|-|TRBJ1-1|TRBV19|13
TGTGCCAGTAGGGACAGACTGAACACTGAAGCTTTCTTT
CASRDRLNTEAFF
>-|-|TRBJ1-2|TRBV12-3/TRBV12-4|12
TGTGCCAGCAGGCGGGAGTCGTTGGGCTACACCTTC
CASRRESLGYTF
>-|-|TRBJ1-4|TRBV11-2|12
TGTGCCAGCAGCTTAGCCTATGAAAAACTGTTTTTT
CASSLAYEKLFF
>TRBD1|-|TRBJ1-1|TRBV12-3/TRBV12-4|11
TGTGCCAGTAGGGGGCGGGTTGAAGCTTTCTTT
CASRGRVEAFF
>-|-|TRBJ2-7|TRBV27|15
TGTGCCAGCAGTTACTCCTCCTCACCCTCCTACGAGCAGTACTTC
CASSYSSSPSYEQYF
>-|once|TRBJ1-6|TRBV2|15
TGTGCCAGCATCTTACAGCCTACCGATAATTCACCCCTCCACTTT
CASILQPTDNSPLHF
>-|once|TRBJ1-2|TRBV6-5|15
TGTGCCAGCAGTTACTCTTCCAATGCGAACTATGGCTACACCTTC
CASSYSSNANYGYTF
>TRBD1|-|TRBJ1-6|TRBV5-6|16
TGTGCCAGCAGCCGAGGGACAGGGGGTTTGATTTCACCCCTCCACTTT
CASSRGTGGLISPLHF
>-|few|TRBJ1-5|TRBV27|16
TGTGCCAGCAGCCCCACGAGGCACCGTAGCAATCAGCCCCAGCATTTT
CASSPTRHRSNQPQHF
>-|-|TRBJ1-5|TRBV7-6|15
TGTGCCAGCAGCTTAGACGGAGGGTCCAATCAGCCCCAGCATTTT
CASSLDGGSNQPQHF
>-|-|TRBJ1-3|TRBV20-1|13
TGCAGTGCTAGTGACAGTCCCCGAAACACCATATATTTT
CSASDSPRNTIYF
>TRBD1|-|TRBJ1-2|TRBV28|14
TGTGCCAGCAGTCCGGGACAGGCCTTCTATGGCTACACCTTC
CASSPGQAFYGYTF
>-|-|TRBJ2-3|TRBV2|11
TGTGCCAGCACCTACACAGATACGCAGTATTTT
CASTYTDTQYF
>-|-|TRBJ1-2|TRBV7-8|15
TGTGCCAGCAGAAAGGACAGATGGGGGATCTATGGCTACACCTTC
CASRKDRWGIYGYTF
>-|-|TRBJ1-6|TRBV4-1|15
TGCGCCAGCAGCCAAGATCGGGGTCTGAATTCACCCCTCCACTTT
CASSQDRGLNSPLHF
>TRBD1|-|TRBJ1-3|TRBV4-3|14
TGCGCCAGCAGCCAGAGGGGGCCTGGAAACACCATATATTTT
CASSQRGPGNTIYF
>-|-|TRBJ2-7|TRBV12-3/TRBV12-4|12
TGTGCCAGCAGTTCGGGGACCTACGAGCAGTACTTC
CASSSGTYEQYF
>-|-|TRBJ1-6|TRBV6-5|15
TGTGCCAGCAGTCGAGGGTCACCCTATAATTCACCCCTCCACTTT
CASSRGSPYNSPLHF
>-|-|TRBJ1-2|TRBV7-9|13
TGTGCCAGCAGCTCCCGAATTGGCGGTGGCTACACCTTC
CASSSRIGGGYTF
>-|-|TRBJ1-1|TRBV10-3|13
TGTGCCATCAGCCTGACTCCGAACACTGAAGCTTTCTTT
CAISLTPNTEAFF
>-|-|TRBJ2-7|TRBV19|17
TGTGCCAGTAGTCTTGGGGGGGCCGCCTTCCTTCAATTCGAGCAGTACTTC
CASSLGGAAFLQFEQYF
>-|-|TRBJ2-3|TRBV7-9|16
TGTGCCAGCAGTTCCCGTTCTAGCAGGGGATGGGATACGCAGTATTTT
CASSSRSSRGWDTQYF
>TRBD1|-|TRBJ1-1|TRBV7-3|14
TGTGCCAGCAGCATCGGACAGGGGAATACTGAAGCTTTCTTT
CASSIGQGNTEAFF
>-|once|TRBJ2-7|TRBV7-2|14
TGTGCCAGCAGCTTATTAGCGACAGGCGGCGAGCAGTACTTC
CASSLLATGGEQYF
>-|-|TRBJ1-1|TRBV6-5|14
TGTGCCAGCAGTTACTCGGAGGGTCGGACTGAAGCTTTCTTT
CASSYSEGRTEAFF
>TRBD1|-|TRBJ1-1|TRBV3-1/TRBV3-2|17
TGTGCCAGCAGCCAAAACCCGGACAGGGAGTTTCTGACTGAAGCTTTCTTT
CASSQNPDREFLTEAFF